Sequencing of this T cell receptor beta chain was carried out in a study of T-cell memory formation after mild COVID-19. About the research overall: Largely donor-specific sequence clusters came from two donors. Notes on the study in general: The CD4+ clones that contracted clustered mainly within CM and EM, and the CD8+ clones concentrated in EMRA. Pre-infection memory harbored some responding clones, suggesting cross-reactive memory joined. SARS-CoV-2 specificity was not confirmed for second-wave clones peaking on day 37.

This clonotype was observed a single time. Its matching antigen is unknown. The germline V gene encodes CDR1 MNHEY and CDR2 SVGAGI. V was shortened by 0 bases and J by 4 bases, with 6 bases between the two germline ends. The CDR3 is made up of 13 amino acids. TCRdb used MiXCR to reprocess the 5' RACE reads, holding one entry per CDR3 protein. The sample includes under 400,000 distinct CDR3 sequences, 25% to 30% of them seen just once. Source material: PBMCs or a T cell subset sorted from them (not recorded which). The receptor was derived from an adult woman who had mild COVID-19 (a few samples of this study predate the infection). Cell type and time point are not known. V and J are TRBV6-5 and TRBJ1-1; D unclear. The CDR3 region is CASSYSWGTEAFF. CDR3 bases: TGTGCCAGCAGTTACTCCTGGGGCACTGAAGCTTTCTTT.